The clone carrying this T cell receptor beta chain was seen just once. Its antigen is currently unknown. Sequenced by immunoSEQ multiplex PCR; TCRdb stores in-frame clones only, minus some. The sample lists approximately 60,000 clones, 65% to 75% seen once, with approximately 4.8% in the top ten. This specimen belongs to a study of a mutant IDH1 vaccine in newly diagnosed glioma. On the study more broadly: Vaccine dosing followed radiotherapy by 4-6 weeks, or accompanied temozolomide cycles. Radiotherapy, temozolomide, or both had been given previously, and both were given to most.

Losses at the gene ends were 7 bases for V and 1 base for J; bases not matched to a gene: 7. The germline V gene has CDR1 SNHLY and CDR2 FYNNEI. The CDR3 is 14 residues long. Regarding time point: week 35, safety follow-up. Vaccine doses each comprised 300 ug of mutant IDH1 20-mer peptide, with topical imiquimod. The vaccination schedule gave patients eight doses in weeks 1, 3, 5, 7, 11, 15, 19 and 23. The source of this sequence is a man aged 50-59 years with glioma. The chain couples TRBV2 to TRBJ2-7; 7 nucleotides agree with TRBD2. The sample was PBMCs, taken from a glioma patient whose treatment included an IDH1 peptide vaccine. The CDR3 DNA follows: TGTGCCAGCAAATTCGGGGGGACTTCCTACGAGCAGTACTTC. It yields the protein CASKFGGTSYEQYF.